This T cell receptor (beta chain) appears in the sequencing data of a study of shared clonotypes between healthy human individuals. Overall study: Donor composition was a couple of women and a few men, aged 18 to 49.

Deep-level running was used for the assay. The method was immunoSEQ multiplex PCR; TCRdb's version includes in-frame clones alone and lacks a portion of them. The sample includes about 1.4 million clones, around 97% seen only once; the top ten take more than 0.9%. Caucasian adults living in Nashville, Tennessee, provided all samples. This clone showed up just once. Its matching antigen is unknown. Notes on the study in general: The four-donor shared clonotypes exceeded non-shared clonotypes in generation probability, with non-shared ones scoring lower.

V gave up 3 bases and J gave up 4 bases; unmatched junction bases: 4. The CDR3 spans 15 residues. CDR1 and CDR2 from the germline V gene are LNHDA and SQIVND (reference sequence). Sequenced: naive CD4+ T cells sorted from blood. Indicated subset: CD45RA+ positively selected. The rearrangement links TRBV19 to TRBJ1-5; the match to TRBD1 covers 9 bases. This receptor was identified in a young man in good health. The CDR3 is CASSMGGQGNQPQHF. DNA of the CDR3: TGTGCCAGTAGTATGGGTGGACAGGGGAATCAGCCCCAGCATTTT.